This TCR beta chain was identified in a study of blood T cell repertoires in COVID-19. Study details: Samples taken during acute and convalescent COVID-19 were collected in the United States, Italy and Spain.

Here immunoSEQ multiplex PCR was the method, and the copy in TCRdb shows in-frame clones only, minus some. This table has roughly 180,000 clones, more than 75% appearing once. This CDR3 has 13 residues. The V and J ends lost 5 bases and 15 bases, in that order; junction bases with no gene match: 11. The sequenced sample was peripheral blood. V is TRBV12-3 or TRBV12-4 and J is TRBJ2-1; 9 bases fit TRBD2. This receptor was obtained from a woman between 45 and 60 years old with COVID-19, enrolled during active disease. CDR3: CASSLGARGGMFF. CDR3 nucleotides: TGTGCCAGCAGTCTCGGGGCGCGGGGGGGCATGTTCTTC.